The rows below give T cell receptor beta chains drawn from one sample of a study of T cell responses to AZD1222 COVID-19 vaccine. Assay: immunoSEQ multiplex PCR; the TCRdb copy retains only in-frame clones and omits some. The sample has some 82,000 clones, around 89% seen once. The input for sequencing was peripheral blood, taken on day 0 of AZD1222 vaccination. The receptor source for this set is an adult in good health. The CDR3 runs from the conserved cysteine through the conserved F or W. The D gene is left open where the match is weak. Clone size, where shown, is once, few, many, or a class for clones that have expanded.

v_gene	abundance	j_gene	d_gene	CDR3aa	CDR3nt
TRBV19	few	TRBJ1-2	TRBD1	CASSSTGTGKVVGYTF	TGTGCCAGTAGTTCCACCGGGACAGGGAAAGTTGTTGGCTACACCTTC
TRBV5-1	-	TRBJ1-1	-	CASSITAGMNTEAFF	TGCGCCAGCAGTATCACAGCCGGAATGAACACTGAAGCTTTCTTT
TRBV19	-	TRBJ1-6	-	CASRFGTVHSPLHF	TGTGCCAGTAGGTTTGGGACCGTCCATTCACCCCTCCACTTT
TRBV7-2	few	TRBJ1-2	TRBD1	CASTPGQGLYGYTF	TGTGCCAGCACCCCAGGACAGGGCCTCTATGGCTACACCTTC
TRBV9	-	TRBJ2-3	-	CASSPTLLRGTQYF	TGTGCCAGCAGCCCTACCTTATTGAGAGGTACGCAGTATTTT
TRBV4-3	-	TRBJ1-6	-	CASSQDRTGFYNSPLHF	TGCGCCAGCAGCCAAGATCGGACGGGCTTCTATAATTCACCCCTCCACTTT
TRBV4-2	-	TRBJ1-2	-	CASSQDGRTNYGYTF	TGTGCCAGCAGCCAAGACGGCAGGACGAACTATGGCTACACCTTC
TRBV6-5	once	TRBJ1-5	TRBD1	CASWYRGTAQPQHF	TGTGCCAGCTGGTACAGGGGGACGGCTCAGCCCCAGCATTTT
TRBV7-9	once	TRBJ1-2	-	CASTPPGYGYTF	TGTGCCAGCACCCCCCCCGGCTATGGCTACACCTTC
TRBV6-5	once	TRBJ1-2	-	CASSYRGSSYGYTF	TGTGCCAGCAGTTATCGGGGATCGTCCTATGGCTACACCTTC
TRBV11-3	-	TRBJ2-3	TRBD2	CASSSSGGGLTDTQYF	TGTGCCAGCAGCTCCTCGGGGGGGGGCCTCACAGATACGCAGTATTTT
TRBV2	-	TRBJ1-1	-	CASLIPPGAEAFF	TGTGCCAGTCTTATCCCCCCGGGTGCTGAAGCTTTCTTT
TRBV5-4	-	TRBJ2-1	TRBD2	CASSLGLAGVDEQFF	TGTGCCAGCAGCTTAGGACTAGCGGGGGTAGATGAGCAGTTCTTC
TRBV4-1	-	TRBJ1-1	-	CASSQEWGNTEAFF	TGCGCCAGCAGCCAAGAGTGGGGAAACACTGAAGCTTTCTTT
TRBV15	-	TRBJ1-2	-	CATSRDYSTYGYTF	TGTGCCACCAGCAGAGATTACAGCACTTATGGCTACACCTTC
TRBV27	-	TRBJ1-1	-	CASSSSGSGAFF	TGTGCCAGCAGTTCGTCGGGGTCGGGAGCTTTCTTT
TRBV1	-	TRBJ2-5	-	CTSSQEASDRFETQYF	TGCACCAGCAGCCAAGAGGCTAGCGATCGATTTGAGACCCAGTACTTC
TRBV12-5	once	TRBJ1-2	-	CASGEGVNGGYTF	TGTGCTAGTGGTGAGGGGGTGAACGGAGGCTACACCTTC
TRBV6-2/TRBV6-3	-	TRBJ2-7	-	CASSYSPGKYEQYF	TGTGCCAGCAGCTATTCTCCCGGGAAATACGAGCAGTACTTC
TRBV7-8	-	TRBJ2-2	-	CASSPGVWGELFF	TGTGCCAGCAGTCCGGGGGTTTGGGGGGAGCTGTTTTTT
TRBV19	once	TRBJ1-6	-	CASSIGGGAAYNSPLHF	TGTGCCAGTAGTATAGGGGGGGGCGCCGCCTATAATTCACCCCTCCACTTT
TRBV11-3	-	TRBJ2-3	TRBD2	CASSFFIAGATGFSTDTQYF	TGTGCCAGCAGCTTTTTTATAGCGGGGGCAACCGGGTTTAGCACAGATACGCAGTATTTT
TRBV9	-	TRBJ1-1	-	CASSASTGLVQGEAFF	TGTGCCAGCAGCGCAAGTACAGGGTTGGTTCAGGGCGAGGCTTTCTTT
TRBV7-9	-	TRBJ1-2	TRBD1	CASSRKTTGFLYGYTF	TGTGCCAGCAGCCGAAAAACGACAGGGTTTCTTTATGGCTACACCTTC
TRBV15	-	TRBJ1-3	TRBD1	CATSRVRQGAGNTIYF	TGTGCCACCAGCAGAGTGAGACAGGGGGCTGGAAACACCATATATTTT
TRBV19	-	TRBJ2-3	TRBD2	CASSKRGFTDTQYF	TGTGCCAGTAGCAAGCGGGGCTTCACAGATACGCAGTATTTT
TRBV18	few	TRBJ1-1	-	CASSPRSSRLNTEAFF	TGTGCCAGCTCACCACGATCCTCCAGATTGAACACTGAAGCTTTCTTT
TRBV6-1	few	TRBJ1-3	-	CASSEARAGAGNTIYF	TGTGCCAGCAGTGAAGCAAGGGCCGGGGCTGGAAACACCATATATTTT
TRBV6-2/TRBV6-3	-	TRBJ2-7	TRBD1	CASSYSGQPLYYEQYF	TGTGCCAGCAGTTACTCGGGACAGCCACTTTACTACGAGCAGTACTTC
TRBV10-1	once	TRBJ2-3	TRBD2	CASSERASGGQTDTQYF	TGCGCCAGCAGTGAGAGGGCTAGCGGGGGACAGACAGATACGCAGTATTTT
TRBV7-3	-	TRBJ1-1	-	CASSSTGRTEAFF	TGTGCCAGCAGCTCAACTGGTCGAACTGAAGCTTTCTTT
TRBV5-1	-	TRBJ2-7	-	CASSFSGEPYEQYF	TGCGCCAGCAGCTTTTCAGGGGAGCCCTACGAGCAGTACTTC
TRBV7-8	-	TRBJ2-3	TRBD2	CASSRTSGGAADTQYF	TGTGCCAGCAGCCGAACTAGCGGGGGGGCGGCAGATACGCAGTATTTT
TRBV10-3	-	TRBJ2-7	-	CAISDLYTSYEQYF	TGTGCCATCAGTGATCTGTACACCTCCTACGAGCAGTACTTC
TRBV18	-	TRBJ1-3	-	CASSDQSSGNTIYF	TGTGCCAGCTCAGACCAGAGCTCTGGAAACACCATATATTTT
TRBV6-5	-	TRBJ1-4	TRBD1	CASRWTGPKSEKLFF	TGTGCCAGCAGATGGACAGGTCCTAAAAGCGAAAAACTGTTTTTT
TRBV6-1	-	TRBJ1-4	-	CASSGAGEKLFF	TGTGCCAGCAGTGGGGCTGGCGAAAAACTGTTTTTT
TRBV28	few	TRBJ1-2	TRBD1	CASRQQGVYGYTF	TGTGCCAGCAGGCAACAGGGGGTCTATGGCTACACCTTC
TRBV12-5	-	TRBJ1-1	-	CASGPSLGGMNTEAFF	TGTGCTAGTGGTCCTTCATTAGGGGGGATGAACACTGAAGCTTTCTTT
TRBV30	-	TRBJ2-7	TRBD1	CAWKPGTGGYKQYF	TGTGCCTGGAAACCGGGGACAGGGGGCTATAAGCAGTACTTC
TRBV12-5	-	TRBJ1-5	-	CASARGNQPQHF	TGTGCTAGTGCGCGGGGAAATCAGCCCCAGCATTTT
TRBV6-2/TRBV6-3	-	TRBJ1-5	-	CASSGKASNQPQHF	TGTGCCAGCAGTGGGAAGGCTAGCAATCAGCCCCAGCATTTT
TRBV7-8	-	TRBJ1-6	TRBD1	CASSRDRDRSSYNSPLHF	TGTGCCAGCAGCCGAGACAGGGACCGCTCCTCCTATAATTCACCCCTCCACTTT
TRBV10-3	-	TRBJ1-2	-	CAIRNGQNYGYTF	TGTGCCATCAGGAACGGACAGAACTATGGCTACACCTTC
TRBV28	-	TRBJ1-2	-	CASTTGTKNGYTF	TGTGCCAGCACCACCGGGACAAAAAATGGCTACACCTTC
TRBV28	-	TRBJ2-7	-	CASSAGTGRREGYF	TGTGCCAGCAGTGCCGGGACAGGACGACGGGAGGGGTACTTC
TRBV3-1/TRBV3-2	-	TRBJ1-6	-	CASSPGQRNSPLHF	TGTGCCAGCAGCCCTGGACAGAGGAATTCACCCCTCCACTTT
TRBV4-1	-	TRBJ2-1	-	CASSQVYPGGLNEQFF	TGCGCCAGCAGCCAAGTTTACCCCGGGGGGCTCAATGAGCAGTTCTTC
TRBV7-9	once	TRBJ1-3	-	CASSPEGPSGNTIYF	TGTGCCAGCAGCCCCGAGGGACCCTCTGGAAACACCATATATTTT